This T cell receptor beta chain was recovered during a study of blood T cell repertoires in COVID-19. Whole-study context: There were acute and convalescent COVID-19 samples, and they came from the United States, Italy and Spain.

In the study's own analysis: Nucleated cell counts were estimated from reference gene primer amplification. Sequencing was performed with immunoSEQ multiplex PCR; in TCRdb, only in-frame clones are kept and a portion is missing. V and J calls and clone size are given by that table; D and trimming were obtained from the DNA. The sample records about 340,000 clones, roughly 90% being singletons. CDR3 length equals 14 residues. V was pared by 3 bases and J by 5 bases, with 14 bases between. The chain employs TRBV5-3 and TRBJ1-2; the D is unclear. TRBV5-3 falls under the ORF class, with uncertain function. This clonotype originated in a woman in her sixties with COVID-19, enrolled during active disease. The material sequenced was peripheral blood. The CDR3 spells CARSCGFDQYGYTF. Written as DNA, the CDR3 is TGTGCCAGAAGCTGCGGATTTGACCAATATGGCTACACCTTC.